Listed here are 28 T cell receptor beta chains from one sample, sequenced in a study of glioma-infiltrating T cells after dendritic cell vaccination. Only in-frame clones appear in the TCRdb table, and some are missing; sequencing was by immunoSEQ multiplex PCR. The data hold 70,000 to 95,000 clones, with roughly 84% observed a single time. The time point denotes: after dendritic cell vaccination, including at tumor progression/relapse. Sequencing was performed on blood, taken after dendritic cell vaccination. The receptor source for this set is a human donor with glioblastoma.

This chain connects TRBV7-2 to TRBJ2-1; 7 bases map to TRBD2. The CDR3 runs to 16 residues. Germline CDR1 and CDR2: SGHTA and FQGNSA. The V segment lost 5 bases and the J segment 0 bases; nucleotides outside the gene matches: 7. CDR3 nucleotide sequence: TGTGCCAGCAGCCTAACTAGCGATCCCTCCTACAATGAGCAGTTCTTC. This codes for CASSLTSDPSYNEQFF.

This rearrangement joins TRBV5-1 to TRBJ1-3; D ambiguous. This CDR3 is 14 amino acids long. V shed 0 bases and J shed 3 bases, with 7 bases lying between them. CDR1 and CDR2 (germline): SGHRS, YFSETQ. The CDR3 protein is CASSLGTNGNTIYF. CDR3 DNA: TGCGCCAGCAGCTTGGGTACAAATGGAAACACCATATATTTT.

The chain uses TRBV5-4 and TRBJ2-1, with 8 bases identical to TRBD1. Germline CDR1 reads SGHNT; CDR2 reads YYREEE (reference sequence). The V segment lost 2 bases and the J segment 6 bases; nucleotides outside the gene matches: 7. This CDR3 has 15 amino acids. CDR3 protein: CASSLREQGGNEQFF. In nucleotides, the CDR3 is TGTGCCAGCAGCTTACGGGAACAGGGGGGCAATGAGCAGTTCTTC. Variable domain in full (rest from reference TRBV5-4 and TRBJ2-1): ETGVTQSPTHLIKTRGQQVTLRCSSQSGHNTVSWYQQALGQGPQFIFQYYREEENGRGNFPPRFSGLQFPNYSSELNVNALELDDSALYLCASSLREQGGNEQFFGPGTRLTVL.

The genes are TRBV9 and TRBJ2-5; 14 bases are shared with TRBD2. The DNA end lines up better with TRBJ2-7; the J call may be wrong. Germline values: CDR1 SGDLS, CDR2 YYNGEE. CDR3 size: 16 residues. In DNA, the CDR3 is TGTGCCAGCAGCCCGGCGGGACTAGCGGGAGTCTACGAGCAGTACTTC. This encodes CASSPAGLAGVYEQYF.

The rearrangement joins TRBV4-1 to TRBJ1-2, with TRBD1 matching 8 bases. The CDR3 has 15 amino acids. J was trimmed by 2 bases and V by 3 bases; bases with no gene match: 5. The germline V gene encodes CDR1 MGHRA and CDR2 YSYEKL. The CDR3 DNA sequence: TGCGCCAGCAGCCAGGTACAGGGGGACAACTATGGCTACACCTTC. It codes for CASSQVQGDNYGYTF.

The CDR3 region has the DNA TGTGCCAGCTCCAGCGGGACATGGGGGTCATATGGCTACACCTTC. Translated: CASSSGTWGSYGYTF. This chain uses TRBV6-5 with TRBJ1-2; D might be TRBD1 (6 bases). CDR3 length equals 15 residues. The germline V and J ends were trimmed by 8 bases and 5 bases, with 21 bases remaining between them. CDR1 and CDR2 (germline): MNHEY, SVGAGI.

The chain recombines TRBV11-3 with TRBJ2-3, with 7 bases matching TRBD1. CDR3 length: 14 residues. V trimming: 4 bases; J trimming: 0 bases; junction bases outside the gene matches: 1. Germline CDR1 is SGHNT and CDR2 is YENEEA. The CDR3 nucleotides are TGTGCCAGCAGCTCGGGACAGAGCACAGATACGCAGTATTTT. The encoded protein is CASSSGQSTDTQYF.

The V and J genes are TRBV15 and TRBJ2-3; 9 bases line up with TRBD1. This CDR3 is 15 amino acids long. V shed 1 base, J shed 3 bases, and the junction held 2 bases outside the gene matches. CDR1 and CDR2 from the germline V gene are LNHNV and YYDKDF (reference sequence). CDR3 nucleotides: TGTGCCACCAGCAGAGCTGGACAGGGGACAGATACGCAGTATTTT. Translation: CATSRAGQGTDTQYF.

This clone was detected only a few times. This sequence joins TRBV9 and TRBJ1-5, with a possible D match to TRBD1 (6 bases). Germline V gene sequence: CDR1 SGDLS, CDR2 YYNGEE. CDR3 length: 18 amino acids. Trimming shortened V by 7 bases and J by 0 bases, and 23 bases separated the two germline ends. In DNA, the CDR3 is TGTGCCAGCTCCCAGGACAGCACGACTCAAGATAGCAATCAGCCCCAGCATTTT. Protein product: CASSQDSTTQDSNQPQHF.

The rearrangement uses TRBV5-4 and TRBJ2-1, with 7 positions matching TRBD2. The trim removed 4 bases at V and 0 bases at J, leaving 4 bases unmatched. The germline V gene encodes CDR1 SGHNT and CDR2 YYREEE (reference sequence). The CDR3 covers 15 residues. For the CDR3, the DNA is TGTGCCAGCAGCCCTGGGGGGGGCTCCTACAATGAGCAGTTCTTC. Its translation: CASSPGGGSYNEQFF. Complete variable domain (other parts from reference TRBV5-4 and TRBJ2-1): ETGVTQSPTHLIKTRGQQVTLRCSSQSGHNTVSWYQQALGQGPQFIFQYYREEENGRGNFPPRFSGLQFPNYSSELNVNALELDDSALYLCASSPGGGSYNEQFFGPGTRLTVL.

The gene calls are TRBV18 and TRBJ2-5, with D hard to call. CDR3 length equals 14 residues. Trimming took off 2 bases at V and 1 base at J, with 8 bases between the two ends. The germline V gene has CDR1 KGHSH and CDR2 LQKENI. The CDR3 bases are TGTGCCAGCTCACCAGGCCGAATCCAAGAGACCCAGTACTTC. This encodes CASSPGRIQETQYF.

This sequence joins TRBV7-3 and TRBJ2-1, with D possibly being TRBD2 (6 bases). This CDR3 comprises 18 residues. CDR1 is SGHTA and CDR2 is FQGTGA in the germline V gene. V lost 4 bases and J 4 bases, leaving 23 bases between the germline ends. CDR3 sequence: CASSSLGYGRGMYNEQFF. The CDR3 nucleotides read TGTGCCAGCAGCTCCTTAGGTTACGGGCGGGGAATGTACAATGAGCAGTTCTTC.

The chain has TRBV6-5 and TRBJ2-7; 11 bases line up with TRBD1. Germline CDR1 is MNHEY and CDR2 is SVGAGI. The V segment lost 5 bases and the J segment 2 bases; nucleotides outside the gene matches: 2. This CDR3 comprises 14 residues. The DNA for the CDR3 is TGTGCCAGCAGTACGGGACAGGGGGCCTACGAGCAGTACTTC. Residues: CASSTGQGAYEQYF.

The CDR3 nucleotides are TGTGCCAGCAGTGAAAATGGGAGACAGCCCCAGCATTTT. This encodes CASSENGRQPQHF. The chain employs TRBV2 and TRBJ1-5; D ambiguous. V dropped 2 bases and J dropped 7 bases, with 9 bases sitting between them. The CDR3 consists of 13 residues. The germline V gene has CDR1 SNHLY and CDR2 FYNNEI.

This sequence joins TRBV4-1 and TRBJ2-1, with 9 bases matching TRBD2. The V gene end was trimmed by 4 bases and the J gene end by 7 bases; junction bases not matched to a gene: 17. Germline CDR1 reads MGHRA; CDR2 reads YSYEKL. The CDR3 spans 18 residues. The CDR3 is CASSPQGWASGAQNEQFF. DNA for the CDR3: TGCGCCAGCAGCCCCCAGGGTTGGGCTAGCGGGGCCCAAAATGAGCAGTTCTTC.

This clone came up once. This chain uses TRBV10-3 with TRBJ2-7, with 9 bases that match TRBD1. This CDR3 comprises 13 residues. With V trimmed by 5 bases and J by 4 bases, 3 bases remained unmatched. From germline, CDR1 is ENHRY and CDR2 SYGVKD. The CDR3 nucleotides read TGTGCCATCAGTAGGACAGGGGAGTACGAGCAGTACTTC. This codes for CAISRTGEYEQYF.

The J gene is TRBJ2-7, the V gene TRBV27; D may be TRBD2 (5 bases). The CDR3 contains 11 residues. V was clipped by 6 bases and J by 6 bases, with 9 bases between them. Germline loops: CDR1 MNHEY, CDR2 SMNVEV (reference sequence). CDR3 in amino acids: CASRYGGEQYF. The CDR3 DNA reads as TGTGCCAGCAGATACGGAGGCGAGCAGTACTTC.

This clone was observed once. The chain joins TRBV10-3 to TRBJ1-3, with TRBD1 as a possible D gene (5 bases). The V gene lost 0 bases and the J gene lost 2 bases, with 8 bases spanning the gap. CDR1 ENHRY and CDR2 SYGVKD come from the germline V gene. This CDR3 has 15 amino acids. CDR3 sequence (DNA): TGTGCCATCAGTGAGTCGCGGGGGACTGGAAACACCATATATTTT. Protein sequence: CAISESRGTGNTIYF.

The J gene is TRBJ2-7, the V gene TRBV29-1; 10 positions agree with TRBD2. This CDR3 spans 13 amino acids. Trimming cost V 7 bases and J 1 base; bases outside gene matches: 4. Germline-derived CDR1 and CDR2 are SQVTM and ANQGSEA. The CDR3 sequence: CSARLAGSYEQYF. The CDR3 DNA reads TGCAGCGCCAGACTAGCGGGTTCCTACGAGCAGTACTTC.

Here the CDR3 DNA reads TGTGCCAGCGGGGGGAAATCCTACAATGAGCAGTTCTTC. Amino acid sequence: CASGGKSYNEQFF. The genes are TRBV6-5 and TRBJ2-1, with D perhaps matching TRBD2 (6 bases). V lost 8 bases, J lost 1 base, and 9 bases lay in between. Looked up from germline, CDR1 is MNHEY and CDR2 is SVGAGI. The CDR3 length is 13 residues.

The CDR3 is CASSPSWRNYEQYF. The CDR3 nucleotides read TGTGCCAGCAGCCCCTCTTGGCGGAACTACGAGCAGTACTTC. The V call is TRBV27, the J call TRBJ2-7, with D hard to call. This CDR3 region has 14 residues. Trimming took 6 bases from V and 3 from J, leaving 15 bases between them. Germline-derived CDR1 and CDR2 are MNHEY and SMNVEV (reference sequence).

The rearrangement uses TRBV18 and TRBJ1-4; no reliable D call. From germline, CDR1 is KGHSH and CDR2 LQKENI. This CDR3 is 13 amino acids long. Trimming shortened V by 4 bases and J by 1 base, and 4 bases separated the two germline ends. The DNA for the CDR3 is TGTGCCAGCTCACGTATAACTAATGAAAAACTGTTTTTT. Its translation is CASSRITNEKLFF. The variable domain in full, completed from reference TRBV18 and TRBJ1-4, reads NAGVMQNPRHLVRRRGQEARLRCSPMKGHSHVYWYRQLPEEGLKFMVYLQKENIIDESGMPKERFSAEFPKEGPSILRIQQVVRGDSAAYFCASSRITNEKLFFGSGTQLSVL.

The V and J genes are TRBV5-1 and TRBJ2-3, with 9 bases aligning to TRBD1. Per the germline V gene, CDR1 is SGHRS and CDR2 is YFSETQ. This CDR3 region has 15 residues. V lost 3 bases and J lost 2; bases outside the gene matches: 4. The CDR3 here is CASSSGQGPTDTQYF. CDR3 DNA sequence: TGCGCCAGCAGCTCAGGACAGGGGCCCACAGATACGCAGTATTTT.

The chain employs TRBV5-1 and TRBJ2-7; 11 nucleotides match TRBD2. The germline V gene has CDR1 SGHRS and CDR2 YFSETQ. The CDR3 runs to 14 residues. The V and J ends lost 3 bases and 6 bases, in that order; junction bases with no gene match: 5. In DNA form, the CDR3 reads TGCGCCAGCAGCTCAACTAGCGGGGGCAGCGAGCAGTACTTC. This encodes CASSSTSGGSEQYF.

The chain links TRBV20-1 to TRBJ1-1; D remains ambiguous. CDR3 length: 11 residues. Germline lookup yields CDR1 DFQATT and CDR2 SNEGSKA (reference sequence). The CDR3 loop reads CSASGDTEAFF. In DNA, the CDR3 is TGCAGCGCATCGGGAGACACTGAAGCTTTCTTT.

V gene TRBV7-2 combines with J gene TRBJ2-3; the match to TRBD1 covers 8 bases. The germline V gene encodes CDR1 SGHTA and CDR2 FQGNSA. The CDR3 spans 15 residues. Trimming took 1 base from V and 0 from J; bases not matched to a gene: 0. The CDR3 DNA sequence: TGTGCCAGCAGCTTAGGGACAGGGAGCACAGATACGCAGTATTTT. Translated, it gives CASSLGTGSTDTQYF.

The chain joins TRBV5-1 to TRBJ2-3; weak D call: TRBD2 (7 bases). Germline loops: CDR1 SGHRS, CDR2 YFSETQ. This CDR3 is built from 16 residues. Trimming cost V 4 bases and J 3 bases, with 18 bases left between them. As DNA, the CDR3 is TGCGCCAGCAGCCTACAAGGGGGGGCGACGACAGATACGCAGTATTTT. It specifies CASSLQGGATTDTQYF.

V usage is TRBV27 and J usage is TRBJ1-5, with D tentatively TRBD1 (6 bases). The V end lost 3 bases, the J end lost 6 bases, and 18 bases lay between the germline ends. Germline-derived CDR1 and CDR2 are MNHEY and SMNVEV (reference sequence). This CDR3 has 16 amino acids. In DNA form, the CDR3 reads TGTGCCAGCAGTTTGTCCTCAGGGGAGTGGGGTCAGCCCCAGCATTTT. It is translated as CASSLSSGEWGQPQHF.